These 19 T cell receptor beta chains share one sample of origin, sequenced in a study of T-cell memory formation after mild COVID-19. Each CDR3 protein is one row after TCRdb ran MiXCR on the 5' RACE reads. The table shows around 200,000 distinct CDR3 sequences, with about 20% occurring only once. Sequencing used PBMCs or a T cell subset sorted from them (not recorded which). These receptors all come from an adult woman who had mild COVID-19 (a few samples of this study predate the infection). Cell type and time point are not known.

This sequence joins TRBV7-3 and TRBJ2-1; TRBD1 matches at 7 bases. J gave up 11 bases and V 5 bases, and 12 bases lay outside the gene matches. The CDR3 covers 14 residues. Germline V gene lookup returns CDR1 SGHTA and CDR2 FQGTGA. The CDR3 nucleotides are TGTGCCAGCAGCGCAGGGGGAGAGCCTCTTAAGCAGTTCTTC. Its translation: CASSAGGEPLKQFF.

This clonotype has a single count. The rearrangement uses TRBV5-4 and TRBJ2-1, with 10 nucleotides matching TRBD2. CDR1 SGHNT and CDR2 YYREEE come from the germline V gene (reference sequence). CDR3 length: 13 amino acids. After removal of 5 bases from V and 8 bases from J, the junction contained 4 bases not matched to a gene. CDR3 sequence: CASRQRGGDEQFF. The DNA for the CDR3 is TGTGCCAGCAGACAGCGGGGGGGCGATGAGCAGTTCTTC.

This clonotype came up a few times. V gene TRBV6-1 combines with J gene TRBJ2-3, with 8 nucleotides matching TRBD2. This CDR3 is built from 15 residues. Germline CDR1 MNHNS, CDR2 SASEGT. Unmatched junction bases numbered 12, after V lost 11 bases and J lost 2 bases. The chain's CDR3 is CAGGSGGGSTDTQYF. The DNA of the CDR3 is TGTGCCGGGGGATCGGGGGGGGGCTCCACAGATACGCAGTATTTT.

The genes are TRBV7-9 and TRBJ2-3, with 10 bases lining up with TRBD1. CDR3 length equals 15 residues. Germline CDR1 reads SEHNR; CDR2 reads FQNEAQ (reference sequence). V shed 5 bases and J 3 bases; nucleotides not matched to a gene: 5. The CDR3 DNA reads as TGTGCCAGCAGCCCAGGACAGGGGGGGACAGATACGCAGTATTTT. Translated: CASSPGQGGTDTQYF.

This clonotype was seen more than once but under ten times. V gene TRBV7-6 combines with J gene TRBJ2-7, with TRBD2 matching 7 bases. CDR3 length: 16 residues. Trimming took 1 base from V and 7 from J; bases not matched to a gene: 13. CDR1 SGHVS and CDR2 FNYEAQ come from the germline V gene. CDR3 nucleotide sequence: TGTGCCAGCAGCTTAGATACAGGCCCGGCCGGGGGGGAGCAGTACTTC. Protein: CASSLDTGPAGGEQYF.

This clonotype was detected a few times. The chain carries TRBV6-5 and TRBJ2-7, with 8 bases matching TRBD1. CDR1 and CDR2 (germline): MNHEY, SVGAGI. The CDR3 loop spans 18 amino acids. J lost 0 bases, V lost 7 bases, and 17 bases had no gene match. CDR3 region: CASMGGDRRDRSSYEQYF. CDR3 nucleotides: TGTGCCAGCATGGGGGGCGACCGAAGGGACAGGAGCTCCTACGAGCAGTACTTC.

This clonotype was counted a few times. The chain has TRBV15 and TRBJ2-1; 9 positions agree with TRBD1. The germline gives CDR1 LNHNV, CDR2 YYDKDF (reference sequence). The CDR3 is 15 residues long. Trimming removed 0 bases from V and 12 bases from J; junction bases left unmatched: 9. CDR3: CATSRDGDRVSGQFF. CDR3 coding DNA: TGTGCCACCAGCAGAGATGGGGACAGGGTTTCCGGGCAGTTCTTC.

The V and J genes are TRBV30 and TRBJ1-2; D unclear. Germline CDR1 GTSNPN, CDR2 SVGIG (reference sequence). CDR3 length: 11 residues. V was cut by 4 bases and J by 4 bases, with 7 bases left in between. The CDR3 protein is CAWTAIYGYTF. DNA for the CDR3: TGTGCCTGGACTGCCATCTATGGCTACACCTTC.

This chain connects TRBV7-6 to TRBJ1-5; D perhaps matches TRBD1 (5 bases). The CDR3 consists of 16 residues. From germline, CDR1 is SGHVS and CDR2 FNYEAQ. Trimming shortened V by 1 base and J by 4 bases, and 14 bases separated the two germline ends. CDR3 nucleotide sequence: TGTGCCAGCAGCTTAGGCCAGGGTGTGGAAAATCAGCCCCAGCATTTT. It encodes CASSLGQGVENQPQHF.

In its sample, this clonotype was seen a few times. The chain is built from TRBV20-1 and TRBJ2-1, with a weak D call TRBD2 (5 bases). Trimming removed 5 bases at V and 0 bases at J, with 11 bases between. The CDR3 is 14 amino acids. Per the germline V gene, CDR1 is DFQATT and CDR2 is SNEGSKA (reference sequence). The CDR3 loop reads CSAPEDGSYNEQFF. The CDR3 nucleotides read TGCAGTGCTCCGGAGGATGGCTCCTACAATGAGCAGTTCTTC.

This clonotype was observed a few times. The chain links TRBV9 to TRBJ2-7, with TRBD1 matching 9 bases. The trim removed 4 bases at V and 3 bases at J, leaving 2 bases unmatched. Germline lookup yields CDR1 SGDLS and CDR2 YYNGEE. This CDR3 has 13 residues. DNA for the CDR3: TGTGCCAGCAGCACGGGACAGGGCTACGAGCAGTACTTC. This gives the protein CASSTGQGYEQYF.

This rearrangement joins TRBV12-5 to TRBJ2-7, with 10 bases that match TRBD2. Trimming at V came to 9 bases and at J to 5 bases, leaving 10 bases not matched to a gene. Germline lookup yields CDR1 LGHNT and CDR2 FRNRAP. CDR3 length: 14 amino acids. The DNA for the CDR3 is TGTGCTAGCGAACAAGCGGGAGGGCTCGACGAGCAGTACTTC. Residues: CASEQAGGLDEQYF.

This chain uses TRBV11-2 with TRBJ2-1; D is undetermined. Trimming took off 5 bases at V and 9 bases at J, with 8 bases between the two ends. Looked up from germline, CDR1 is SGHAT and CDR2 is FQNNGV. This CDR3 is 11 amino acids long. The CDR3 loop is CASSLPFEQFF. For the CDR3, the DNA is TGTGCCAGCAGCCTGCCCTTTGAGCAGTTCTTC.

V is TRBV3-1 and J is TRBJ1-2; tentatively, D is TRBD1 (6 bases). The CDR3 covers 16 residues. V lost 6 bases and J lost 8, with 25 bases in between. CDR1 LGHDT and CDR2 YNNKEL come from the germline V gene (reference sequence). The CDR3 sequence: CASSPYHTGPGRGYTF. CDR3 in DNA: TGTGCCAGCAGTCCCTACCATACAGGGCCGGGTAGGGGCTACACCTTC.

The rearrangement joins TRBV6-6 to TRBJ2-7, with 10 bases lining up with TRBD2. Germline CDR1 and CDR2: MNHNY and SVGAGI (reference sequence). This CDR3 has 24 amino acids. Germline trimming cut 0 bases from V and 3 bases from J; bases unmatched to any gene: 29. The CDR3 loop is CASSYSNPSLERGRSGRASYEQYF. CDR3 DNA: TGTGCCAGCAGTTACTCGAACCCCTCGCTCGAAAGGGGGCGAAGCGGGAGGGCCAGCTACGAGCAGTACTTC.

The chain joins TRBV5-1 to TRBJ2-1; D is possibly TRBD1 (6 bases). The CDR3 consists of 16 residues. From germline, CDR1 is SGHRS and CDR2 YFSETQ. V lost 5 bases to trimming and J lost 2 bases, with 17 bases between them. The CDR3 region is CASRSRATGTYNEQFF. DNA of the CDR3: TGCGCCAGCAGATCCAGGGCAACAGGGACCTACAATGAGCAGTTCTTC. The full variable domain, with the rest looked up from reference TRBV5-1 and TRBJ2-1, is KAGVTQTPRYLIKTRGQQVTLSCSPISGHRSVSWYQQTPGQGLQFLFEYFSETQRNKGNFPGRFSGRQFSNSRSEMNVSTLELGDSALYLCASRSRATGTYNEQFFGPGTRLTVL.

The J gene is TRBJ2-1, the V gene TRBV4-1, with 9 bases identical to TRBD2. CDR3 length: 16 amino acids. J lost 6 bases, V lost 0 bases, and 6 bases had no gene match. Germline V lookup: CDR1 MGHRA, CDR2 YSYEKL. CDR3 in DNA: TGCGCCAGCAGCCAAGATTGGCGGGGGGGCCTCAATGAGCAGTTCTTC. Translated: CASSQDWRGGLNEQFF.

The rearrangement links TRBV12-3 or TRBV12-4 to TRBJ1-3; TRBD1 matches at 8 bases. The length of the CDR3 is 14 residues. After removal of 5 bases from V and 8 bases from J, the junction contained 8 bases not matched to a gene. Written as DNA, the CDR3 is TGTGCCAGCAGTCCTTCAGGGGGCCCTGACACCATATATTTT. Encoded protein: CASSPSGGPDTIYF.

The table lists this clonotype with a few counts. The chain employs TRBV9 and TRBJ2-3; 9 bases agree with TRBD1. This CDR3 is built from 16 residues. Germline lookup yields CDR1 SGDLS and CDR2 YYNGEE. V lost 3 bases and J lost 1; bases outside the gene matches: 6. Here the CDR3 reads CASSGRQGGRTDTQYF. The CDR3 DNA sequence: TGTGCCAGCAGCGGACGACAGGGGGGGCGCACAGATACGCAGTATTTT.